This T cell receptor beta chain was profiled in a study of blood T cell repertoires in COVID-19. CDR1 and CDR2 (germline): MDHEN, SYDVKM. Trimming took 3 bases from V and 7 from J, leaving 13 bases between them. The CDR3 contains 15 residues. Profiling relied on immunoSEQ multiplex PCR, and the TCRdb table lists in-frame clones only, not all of them. Among about 370,000 clones listed, 75% to 90% were seen once. The sequence came from a man between 18 and 35 years old who had recovered from COVID-19. The J gene is TRBJ1-6, the V gene TRBV28, with D perhaps TRBD1 (6 bases). The sample taken for sequencing was PBMCs or T cells enriched from blood (not recorded which). The CDR3 DNA reads as TGTGCCAGCAGTTTCCCGGGACACAGAAATTCACCCCTCCACTTT. This gives the protein CASSFPGHRNSPLHF.